The present TCR beta chain was sequenced within a study of cytomegalovirus exposure and HLA in healthy donors. There are 15 residues in the CDR3. Germline V gene sequence: CDR1 SGDLS, CDR2 YYNGEE. The V segment lost 3 bases and the J segment 8 bases; nucleotides outside the gene matches: 8. Use of 60 Vbeta and 13 Jbeta primers characterized the PCR. The method was immunoSEQ multiplex PCR; TCRdb's version includes in-frame clones alone and lacks a portion of them. Of about 120,000 clones listed, about 10% were seen once; the top ten hold roughly 4.6%. This receptor was obtained from a woman between 18 and 29 years old in good health and CMV-seropositive. The V and J genes are TRBV9 and TRBJ2-1; 10 bases line up with TRBD2. Sequenced input: PBMCs. CDR3 amino acids: CASSDLASGSDEQFF. DNA for the CDR3: TGTGCCAGCAGCGATCTGGCTAGCGGGAGTGATGAGCAGTTCTTC.